These T cell receptor beta chains were read from a single sample in a study of blood T cell repertoires in COVID-19. Here immunoSEQ multiplex PCR was the method, and the copy in TCRdb shows in-frame clones only, minus some. The table includes fewer than 200,000 clones, about 90% detected once. The sample was peripheral blood. The receptors come from a man in his sixties with active or convalescent COVID-19. The CDR3 runs from the conserved cysteine through the conserved F or W. A D gene is named only where the DNA matches it firmly. The listing skips clone size in some rows; elsewhere it reads once, few, many or a size class.

d_gene	abundance	v_gene	j_gene	CDR3nt	CDR3aa
TRBD2	NA	TRBV11-2	TRBJ2-1	TGTGCCAGCAGCTTGGCGGGGGGGCTATTCCATGAGCAGTTCTTC	CASSLAGGLFHEQFF
TRBD1	NA	TRBV6-5	TRBJ1-2	TGTGCCAGCAGTTTCGGGACAGGGACTAGCTACACCTTC	CASSFGTGTSYTF
NA	NA	TRBV9	TRBJ1-1	TGTGCCAGCAGCTCCCTTCCAGGGCGCGATGAAGCTTTCTTT	CASSSLPGRDEAFF
NA	once	TRBV5-1	TRBJ2-7	TGCGCCAGCAGCCCATATAGCGGGACAGTGGGCGCCTACGAGCAGTACTTC	CASSPYSGTVGAYEQYF
NA	NA	TRBV5-4	TRBJ1-2	TGTGCCAGCAGCCCCCTGACCGGCCAGGGGCATGGCTACACCTTC	CASSPLTGQGHGYTF
NA	once	TRBV19	TRBJ2-7	TGTGCCAGTAGTATCGGAGGGGCGCACTCCTACGAGCAGTACTTC	CASSIGGAHSYEQYF
NA	NA	TRBV3-1/TRBV3-2	TRBJ1-1	TGTGCCAGCAGCCAGCAGGGAGGGGGGACTGAAGCTTTCTTT	CASSQQGGGTEAFF
NA	NA	TRBV19	TRBJ1-1	TGTGCCAGTAGTACCTCAGGGGCCGCGGCGAGCACTGAAGCTTTCTTT	CASSTSGAAASTEAFF
NA	NA	TRBV6-5	TRBJ1-5	TGTGCCAGCAGTTACTCGAGCGGTCAGCCCCAGCATTTT	CASSYSSGQPQHF
NA	NA	TRBV20-1	TRBJ2-4	TGCAGTGCTAGTGCAGGCTACATTCAGTACTTC	CSASAGYIQYF
NA	NA	TRBV5-6	TRBJ1-1	TGTGCCAGCAGCTTGGCGAGGAACACTGAAGCTTTCTTT	CASSLARNTEAFF
NA	few	TRBV27	TRBJ1-3	TGTGCCAGCAGTTTAAAGGGAGGGACTGGAAACACCATATATTTT	CASSLKGGTGNTIYF
NA	NA	TRBV5-1	TRBJ1-3	TGCGCCAGCAGCCCATCAAGGAGTGGAAACACCATATATTTT	CASSPSRSGNTIYF
NA	NA	TRBV5-1	TRBJ1-3	TGCGCCAGCACCTCCACCGGGTCCTTCTCTGGAAACACCATATATTTT	CASTSTGSFSGNTIYF
NA	NA	TRBV5-6	TRBJ2-1	TGTGCCAGCAGCTTGGAGACTAGATATTACAATGAGCAGTTCTTC	CASSLETRYYNEQFF
TRBD1	many	TRBV6-6	TRBJ2-3	TGTGCCAGCAGGGGACAGGGGAACGCGGATACGCAGTATTTT	CASRGQGNADTQYF
TRBD2	NA	TRBV3-1/TRBV3-2	TRBJ2-7	TGTGCCAGCAGCCAAGGGTGGGGAGGGCCGAATTACGAGCAGTACTTC	CASSQGWGGPNYEQYF
TRBD2	NA	TRBV6-1	TRBJ2-7	TGTGCCAGCAGTGAGGGGGGACTAGCGGGGGAGCAGTACTTC	CASSEGGLAGEQYF
NA	NA	TRBV20-1	TRBJ1-2	TGCAGTGCTAGTTCCGGGATAGTAAAGGGCTACACCTTC	CSASSGIVKGYTF
NA	NA	TRBV5-1	TRBJ2-1	TGCGCCAGCAGCCCTGGACTATCCTACAATGAGCAGTTCTTC	CASSPGLSYNEQFF
NA	NA	TRBV29-1	TRBJ1-5	TGCAGCGTCGGTGAGGGATCTGGTGAAGGCAATCAGCCCCAGCATTTT	CSVGEGSGEGNQPQHF
NA	NA	TRBV6-1	TRBJ1-1	TGTGCCAGCACCATAACGGGGGGTGACACTGAAGCTTTCTTT	CASTITGGDTEAFF
TRBD2	NA	TRBV5-5	TRBJ2-7	TGTGCCAGCAGCCCGGGGGGTCTGAGACCCTACGAGCAGTACTTC	CASSPGGLRPYEQYF
TRBD1	NA	TRBV5-1	TRBJ1-4	TGCGCCAGCAGGCTTTCCGGTTGGACAGGGGTGACTAATGAAAAACTGTTTTTT	CASRLSGWTGVTNEKLFF
NA	NA	TRBV27	TRBJ1-1	TGTGCCAGCAGTTATAAGGGGCAGACTGAAGCTTTCTTT	CASSYKGQTEAFF
TRBD2	NA	TRBV7-2	TRBJ2-7	TGTGCCAGCAGCCCTAGGGGACTAGCGGGATACTACGAGCAGTACTTC	CASSPRGLAGYYEQYF
TRBD1	once	TRBV5-1	TRBJ1-1	TGCGCCAGCAGCTCATTACAGGGGGTGACGAACACTGAAGCTTTCTTT	CASSSLQGVTNTEAFF